The entry below gives a single T cell receptor (beta chain) sequence along with its context. Sequenced by immunoSEQ multiplex PCR; TCRdb stores in-frame clones only, minus some. Found here are more than 140,000 clones, under 95% of them singletons; the top ten hold about 7.6%. CDR1 and CDR2 (germline): KGHSH, LQKENI. The CDR3 is 18 amino acids. Trimming removed 2 bases from V and 2 bases from J; junction bases left unmatched: 12. The data were taken from a study of control samples from healthy donors and cancer patients. The receptor was isolated from a young man in good health. Input material: blood. The genes are TRBV18 and TRBJ2-5, with 9 bases aligning to TRBD2. CDR3 sequence reads: CASSPRASGDITQETQYF. The CDR3 DNA is TGTGCCAGCTCACCAAGGGCTAGCGGGGATATCACACAAGAGACCCAGTACTTC. Full variable domain (rest looked up from reference TRBV18 and TRBJ2-5): NAGVMQNPRHLVRRRGQEARLRCSPMKGHSHVYWYRQLPEEGLKFMVYLQKENIIDESGMPKERFSAEFPKEGPSILRIQQVVRGDSAAYFCASSPRASGDITQETQYFGPGTRLLVL.